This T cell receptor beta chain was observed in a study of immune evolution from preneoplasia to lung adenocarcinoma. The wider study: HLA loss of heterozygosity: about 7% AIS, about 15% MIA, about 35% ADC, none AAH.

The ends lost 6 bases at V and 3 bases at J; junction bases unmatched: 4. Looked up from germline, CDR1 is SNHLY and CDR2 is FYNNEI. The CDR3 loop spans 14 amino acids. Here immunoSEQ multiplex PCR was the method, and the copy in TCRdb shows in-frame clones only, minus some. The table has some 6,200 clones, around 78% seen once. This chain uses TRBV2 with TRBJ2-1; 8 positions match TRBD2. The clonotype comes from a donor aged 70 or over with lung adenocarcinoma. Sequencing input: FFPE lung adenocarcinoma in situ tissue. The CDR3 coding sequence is TGTGCCAGCAGAGGGCTAGCGGGCTACAATGAGCAGTTCTTC. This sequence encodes CASRGLAGYNEQFF.